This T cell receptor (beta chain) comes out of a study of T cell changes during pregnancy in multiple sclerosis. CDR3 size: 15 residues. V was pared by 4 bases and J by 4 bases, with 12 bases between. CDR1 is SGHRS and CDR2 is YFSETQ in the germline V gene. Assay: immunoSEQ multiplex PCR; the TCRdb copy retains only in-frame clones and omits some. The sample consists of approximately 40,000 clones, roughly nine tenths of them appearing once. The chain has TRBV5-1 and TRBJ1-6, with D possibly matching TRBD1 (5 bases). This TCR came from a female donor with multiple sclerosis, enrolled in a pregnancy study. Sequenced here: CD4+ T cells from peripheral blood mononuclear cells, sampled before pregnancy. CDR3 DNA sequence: TGCGCCAGCAGCCCGCAGGGAGGGTATAATTCACCCCTCCACTTT. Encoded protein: CASSPQGGYNSPLHF. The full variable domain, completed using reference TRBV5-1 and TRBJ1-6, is KAGVTQTPRYLIKTRGQQVTLSCSPISGHRSVSWYQQTPGQGLQFLFEYFSETQRNKGNFPGRFSGRQFSNSRSEMNVSTLELGDSALYLCASSPQGGYNSPLHFGNGTRLTVT.